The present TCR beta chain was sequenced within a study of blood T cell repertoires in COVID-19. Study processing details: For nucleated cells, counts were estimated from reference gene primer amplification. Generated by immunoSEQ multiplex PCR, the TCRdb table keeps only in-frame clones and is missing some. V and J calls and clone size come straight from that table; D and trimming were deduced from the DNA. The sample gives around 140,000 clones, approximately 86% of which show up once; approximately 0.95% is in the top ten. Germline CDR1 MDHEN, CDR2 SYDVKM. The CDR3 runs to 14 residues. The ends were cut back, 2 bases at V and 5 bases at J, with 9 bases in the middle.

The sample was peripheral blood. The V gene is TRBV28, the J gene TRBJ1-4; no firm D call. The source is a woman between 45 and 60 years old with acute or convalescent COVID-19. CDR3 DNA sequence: TGTGCCAGCAGTTTAACCGGTTCCAATGAAAAACTGTTTTTT. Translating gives CASSLTGSNEKLFF.